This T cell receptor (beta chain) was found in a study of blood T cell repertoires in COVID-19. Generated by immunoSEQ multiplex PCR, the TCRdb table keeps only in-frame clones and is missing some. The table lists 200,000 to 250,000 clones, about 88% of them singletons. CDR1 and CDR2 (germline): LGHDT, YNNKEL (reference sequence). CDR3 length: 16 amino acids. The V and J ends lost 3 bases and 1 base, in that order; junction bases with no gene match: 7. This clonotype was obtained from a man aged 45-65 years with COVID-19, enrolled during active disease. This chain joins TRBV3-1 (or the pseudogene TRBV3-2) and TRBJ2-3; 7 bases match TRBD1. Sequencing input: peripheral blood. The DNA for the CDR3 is TGTGCCAGCAGCCACGTCGCAGGGACAGGCACAGATACGCAGTATTTT. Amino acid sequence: CASSHVAGTGTDTQYF.